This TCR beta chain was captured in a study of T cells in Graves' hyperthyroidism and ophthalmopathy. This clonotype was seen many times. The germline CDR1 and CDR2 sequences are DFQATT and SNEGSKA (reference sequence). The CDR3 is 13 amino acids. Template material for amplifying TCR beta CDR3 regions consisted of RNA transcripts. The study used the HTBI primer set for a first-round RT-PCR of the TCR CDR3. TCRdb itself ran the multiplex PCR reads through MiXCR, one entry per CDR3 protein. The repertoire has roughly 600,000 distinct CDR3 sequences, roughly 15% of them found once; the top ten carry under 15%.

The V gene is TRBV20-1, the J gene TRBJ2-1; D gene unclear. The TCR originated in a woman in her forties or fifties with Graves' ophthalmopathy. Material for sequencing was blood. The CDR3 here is CSVSRADNNEQFF. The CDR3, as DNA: TGCAGCGTCAGTCGGGCGGATAACAATGAGCAGTTCTTC.